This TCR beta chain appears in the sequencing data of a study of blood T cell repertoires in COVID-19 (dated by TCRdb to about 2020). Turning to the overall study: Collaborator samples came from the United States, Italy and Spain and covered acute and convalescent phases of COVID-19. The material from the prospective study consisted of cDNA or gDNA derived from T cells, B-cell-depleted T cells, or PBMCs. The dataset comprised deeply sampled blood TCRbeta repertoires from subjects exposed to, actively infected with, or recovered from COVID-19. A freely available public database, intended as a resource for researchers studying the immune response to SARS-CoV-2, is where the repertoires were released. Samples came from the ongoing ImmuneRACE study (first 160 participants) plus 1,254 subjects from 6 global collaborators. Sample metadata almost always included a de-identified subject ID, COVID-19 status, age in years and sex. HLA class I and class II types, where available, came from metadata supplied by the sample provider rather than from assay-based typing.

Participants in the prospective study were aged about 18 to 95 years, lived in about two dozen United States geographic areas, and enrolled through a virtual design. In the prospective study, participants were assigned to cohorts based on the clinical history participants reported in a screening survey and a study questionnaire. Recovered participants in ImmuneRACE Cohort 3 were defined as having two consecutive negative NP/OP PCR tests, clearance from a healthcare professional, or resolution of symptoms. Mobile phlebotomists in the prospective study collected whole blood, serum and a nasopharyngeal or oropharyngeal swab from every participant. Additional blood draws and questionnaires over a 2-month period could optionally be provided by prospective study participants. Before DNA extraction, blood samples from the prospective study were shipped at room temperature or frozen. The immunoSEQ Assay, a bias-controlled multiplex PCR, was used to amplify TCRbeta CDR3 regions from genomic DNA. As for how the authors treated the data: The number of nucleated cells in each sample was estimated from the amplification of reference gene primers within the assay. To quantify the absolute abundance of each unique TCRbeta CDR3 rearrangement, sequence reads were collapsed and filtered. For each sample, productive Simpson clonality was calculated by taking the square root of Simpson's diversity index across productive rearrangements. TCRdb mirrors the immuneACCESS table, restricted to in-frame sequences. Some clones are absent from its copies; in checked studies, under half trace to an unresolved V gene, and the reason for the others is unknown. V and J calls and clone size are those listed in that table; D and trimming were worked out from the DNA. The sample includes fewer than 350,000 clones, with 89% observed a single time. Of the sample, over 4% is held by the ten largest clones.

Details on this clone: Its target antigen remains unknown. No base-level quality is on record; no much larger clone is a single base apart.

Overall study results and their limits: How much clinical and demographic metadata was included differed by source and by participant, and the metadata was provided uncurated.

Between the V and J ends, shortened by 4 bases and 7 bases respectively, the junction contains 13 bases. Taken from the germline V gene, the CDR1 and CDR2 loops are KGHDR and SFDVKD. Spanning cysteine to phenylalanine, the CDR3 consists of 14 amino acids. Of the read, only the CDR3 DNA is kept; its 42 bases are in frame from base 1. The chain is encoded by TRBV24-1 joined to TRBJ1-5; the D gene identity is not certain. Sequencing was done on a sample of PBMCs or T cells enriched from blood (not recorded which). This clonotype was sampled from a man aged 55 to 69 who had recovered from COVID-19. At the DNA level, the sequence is TGTGCCACCAGTGACCCGACTGGGAGGCAGCCCCAGCATTTT. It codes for CATSDPTGRQPQHF.